Below are 2 T cell receptor beta chains sequenced from a single sample in a study of T cell repertoires in cytomegalovirus infection. No antigens are known for them. Each CDR3 protein gets one entry after TCRdb re-called the reads with MiXCR. The profile shows tens of thousands of distinct CDR3 sequences, 20% to 25% of them singletons. The sequenced sample consisted of PBMCs, sequenced either directly or after in vitro stimulation (not recorded which). Every receptor here comes from a human donor in good health (CMV status not recorded). Some clones in this sample may be carry-over from other donors' samples.

This clonotype was picked up many times. The V call is TRBV7-6, the J call TRBJ2-3; D ambiguous. V gave up 5 bases and J gave up 7 bases, with 13 bases separating them. CDR1 is SGHVS, CDR2 FNYEAQ, per germline. There are 13 residues in the CDR3. CDR3 in amino acids: CASSIETSYTQYF. CDR3 bases: TGTGCCAGCAGCATAGAGACGTCTTATACGCAGTATTTT.

This clonotype was observed many times. The rearrangement links TRBV4-3 to TRBJ2-3, with 9 positions matching TRBD2. J was trimmed by 3 bases and V by 0 bases; bases with no gene match: 4. CDR3 size: 16 residues. Germline V lookup: CDR1 LGHNA, CDR2 YSLEER. This CDR3 reads CASSQDSGSGTDTQYF. The DNA of the CDR3 is TGCGCCAGCAGCCAAGATAGCGGGAGTGGAACAGATACGCAGTATTTT.